This TCR beta chain is drawn from a study of T cells in Graves' hyperthyroidism and ophthalmopathy. The overall study: Prior to any treatment, at the point of initial diagnosis, peripheral blood was collected.

CDR1 is SGHRS, CDR2 YFSETQ, per germline. The V end was cut by 4 bases, the J end by 4 bases, with 15 bases between. This CDR3 has 15 residues. Amplification targeted TCR beta CDR3 regions from RNA transcripts. Carried out on the TCR CDR3, a first-round RT-PCR used the HTBI primer set. In TCRdb, the multiplex PCR reads were re-called with MiXCR into one record per CDR3 protein. The repertoire holds a few hundred thousand distinct CDR3 sequences, 15% to 19% seen once, with roughly 6.6% in the top ten. The chain combines TRBV5-1 with TRBJ1-3, with unresolved D. The sequence came from a woman aged 25-40 years with Graves' hyperthyroidism. Sequencing used blood. The CDR3 protein is CASSQDPAGGNTIYF. The CDR3 coding sequence is TGCGCCAGCAGCCAGGATCCCGCAGGCGGAAACACCATATATTTT. Based on the CDR3 plus reference TRBV5-1 and TRBJ1-3, the full variable domain is KAGVTQTPRYLIKTRGQQVTLSCSPISGHRSVSWYQQTPGQGLQFLFEYFSETQRNKGNFPGRFSGRQFSNSRSEMNVSTLELGDSALYLCASSQDPAGGNTIYFGEGSWLTVV.